Shown below are 21 T cell receptor beta chains from a single sample sequenced in a study of T cell clonality in common variable immunodeficiency. Some clones are missing from TCRdb's copy, which holds only in-frame ones; the method was immunoSEQ multiplex PCR. The data show roughly 48,000 clones, with none appearing a single time. Sample: peripheral blood mononuclear cells. These receptors all come from a person between 18 and 69 years old in good health.

This clone has a count of ten or more. The read finishes 3 residues shy of the CDR3 end, and the germline J gene is used to complete it. The V call is TRBV30, the J call TRBJ2-5; tentatively, D is TRBD1 (7 bases). The CDR3 has 17 residues. Per the germline V gene, CDR1 is GTSNPN and CDR2 is SVGIG (reference sequence). Trimming cost V 0 bases and J 4 bases, with 21 bases left between them. CDR3 in amino acids: CAWSVFTQSGGRETQYF. Partial CDR3 DNA: TGTGCCTGGAGTGTATTCACCCAGTCAGGGGGGAGAGAGACC.

This clone was detected many times. Its ends do not fully match the called genes, so a read error is possible. The CDR3 is cut off 3 residues early in the read; its end comes from the germline J gene. This chain joins TRBV30 and TRBJ2-7; TRBD1 might be the D (7 bases). Germline V gives CDR1 GTSNPN, CDR2 SVGIG (reference sequence). This CDR3 is 13 amino acids long. CDR3 residues: CARREGGGYEQYF. Incomplete CDR3 DNA: TGTGCCCGGAGGGAAGGGGGCGGCTACGAG.

This clone has a handful of counts. The CDR3 end is not reached by the read, which stops 3 residues before it; the germline J gene fills it in. The V and J genes are TRBV20-1 and TRBJ2-7, with 9 bases fitting TRBD1. V lost 0 bases, J lost 2 bases, and 5 bases stayed unmatched. The germline CDR1 and CDR2 sequences are DFQATT and SNEGSKA (reference sequence). The CDR3 totals 15 residues. CDR3 sequence: CSARDLTGGTYEQYF. The covered CDR3 bases are TGCAGTGCTAGAGATTTGACAGGGGGGACCTACGAG.

This clone was picked up many times. The CDR3 goes on 3 residues after the read ends, and that part is filled in from the germline J gene. The V and J genes are TRBV5-1 and TRBJ2-2, with TRBD2 matching 12 bases. J was trimmed by 7 bases and V by 9 bases; bases with no gene match: 7. Per germline, CDR1 SGHRS and CDR2 YFSETQ. The CDR3 totals 14 residues. The CDR3 reads CATRLAGASGELFF. The part of the CDR3 DNA that was read is TGCGCCACCAGACTAGCGGGGGCTAGCGGGGAG. Full variable domain (rest looked up from reference TRBV5-1 and TRBJ2-2): KAGVTQTPRYLIKTRGQQVTLSCSPISGHRSVSWYQQTPGQGLQFLFEYFSETQRNKGNFPGRFSGRQFSNSRSEMNVSTLELGDSALYLCATRLAGASGELFFGEGSRLTVL.

This clone has a count of ten or more. The read falls 3 residues short of the CDR3 end, and the missing part is taken from the germline J gene. The chain uses TRBV6-2 or TRBV6-3 and TRBJ2-5; tentative D call: TRBD2 (6 bases). Germline CDR1 reads MNHEY; CDR2 reads SVGEGT. This CDR3 has 16 amino acids. Trimming took 6 bases from V and 4 from J, leaving 21 bases between them. The covered CDR3 bases are TGTGCCAGCAGCTCAGTTTCGCTAGCGCAACTAGAGACC. Amino acids: CASSSVSLAQLET. The complete CDR3 reads CASSSVSLAQLETQYF.

This clone was found many times. This CDR3 is CAIRAEREGNEQFF. CDR3 DNA, as far as it was read: TGTGCCATCAGGGCGGAGCGGGAGGGCAATGAG. The rearrangement links TRBV10-3 to TRBJ2-1; 10 bases match TRBD2. The CDR3 end is not reached by the read, which stops 3 residues before it; the germline J gene fills it in. V was pared by 6 bases and J by 6 bases, with 5 bases of the junction left unmatched. This CDR3 has 14 residues. Germline V lookup: CDR1 ENHRY, CDR2 SYGVKD.

This clone was counted many times. With the read ending 3 residues before the CDR3 end, the germline J gene is used to fill in that end. The chain joins TRBV7-2 to TRBJ1-4; the match to TRBD1 covers 7 bases. Germline CDR1 and CDR2: SGHTA and FQGNSA. The CDR3 extends over 15 amino acids. V shed 5 bases and J 8 bases; nucleotides not matched to a gene: 11. CDR3 DNA, as far as it was read: TGTGCCAGCAGCCTACCCGGGACAGCTCCCGAAAAA. Translation gives CASSLPGTAPEK. The whole CDR3 protein is CASSLPGTAPEKLFF. Using reference TRBV7-2 and TRBJ1-4 for the parts outside the CDR3, the full variable domain is GAGVSQSPSNKVTEKGKDVELRCDPISGHTALYWYRQSLGQGLEFLIYFQGNSAPDKSGLPSDRFSAERTGGSVSTLTIQRTQQEDSAVYLCASSLPGTAPEKLFFGSGTQLSVL.

In the case of this clone: The CDR3 end is not reached by the read, which stops 3 residues before it; the germline J gene fills it in. The J gene is TRBJ2-1, the V gene TRBV18, with 8 bases identical to TRBD2. The germline V gene has CDR1 KGHSH and CDR2 LQKENI. This CDR3 has 14 residues. V lost 5 bases, J lost 8 bases, and 8 bases stayed unmatched. CDR3 bases read: TGTGCCAGCTCAGGGGCAGCGGGAGACCATGAG. This translates into CASSGAAGDHE. The whole CDR3 region reads CASSGAAGDHEQFF. Combining the CDR3 with reference TRBV18 and TRBJ2-1 gives the whole variable domain NAGVMQNPRHLVRRRGQEARLRCSPMKGHSHVYWYRQLPEEGLKFMVYLQKENIIDESGMPKERFSAEFPKEGPSILRIQQVVRGDSAAYFCASSGAAGDHEQFFGPGTRLTVL.

This clone was counted many times. Sequencing ends 3 residues short of the CDR3 end; the germline J gene provides the rest. The chain combines TRBV20-1 with TRBJ2-5; 11 bases line up with TRBD2. The CDR3 runs to 13 residues. The germline V gene encodes CDR1 DFQATT and CDR2 SNEGSKA (reference sequence). The trim removed 6 bases at V and 4 bases at J, leaving 4 bases unmatched. CDR3 loop: CSAYSGRVETQYF. The covered CDR3 bases are TGCAGTGCCTATAGCGGGAGGGTAGAGACC.

This clone was counted many times. The observed sequence ends 3 residues before the CDR3 terminus, with the missing tail filled in from the germline J gene. The chain has TRBV5-4 and TRBJ1-1; D may be TRBD1 (6 bases). V lost 5 bases and J 1 base, leaving 12 bases between the germline ends. The CDR3 length is 14 residues. The germline V gene has CDR1 SGHNT and CDR2 YYREEE (reference sequence). CDR3 amino acids: CASSFSRGNTEAFF. Partial CDR3 DNA: TGTGCCAGCAGTTTCTCCAGGGGGAACACTGAA.

This clone has just a few counts. A read error is possible here, since a much larger clone lies one base away. The observed sequence ends 3 residues before the CDR3 terminus, with the missing tail filled in from the germline J gene. This chain links TRBV7-2 with TRBJ2-3, with 8 bases lining up with TRBD1. CDR1 and CDR2 from the germline V gene are SGHTA and FQGNSA. The CDR3 has 15 residues. The CDR3 here is CASSLGTGINQPQYF. The part of the CDR3 DNA that was read is TGTGCCAGCAGCTTAGGGACAGGGATCAATCAGCCG.

This clone occurred a few times. The read terminates 3 residues before the CDR3 end, so the remaining end is supplied by the germline J gene. V usage is TRBV2 and J usage is TRBJ2-7, with TRBD2 matching over 9 bases. The germline V gene encodes CDR1 SNHLY and CDR2 FYNNEI. The CDR3 is 15 residues long. V trimming: 3 bases; J trimming: 3 bases; junction bases outside the gene matches: 6. CDR3 loop: CASSEQAGGFYEQYF. Incomplete CDR3 DNA: TGTGCCAGCAGTGAGCAAGCGGGAGGATTCTACGAG.

This clone was detected many times. The CDR3 end is not reached by the read, which stops 3 residues before it; the germline J gene fills it in. The chain is built from TRBV19 and TRBJ2-1; 7 bases line up with TRBD2. CDR3 length: 14 residues. Germline CDR1 is LNHDA and CDR2 is SQIVND (reference sequence). Germline trimming cut 7 bases from V and 2 bases from J; bases unmatched to any gene: 5. This CDR3 reads CASKSLAAYNEQFF. CDR3 DNA (partial): TGTGCCAGTAAGTCCCTAGCGGCCTACAATGAG.

This clone came up many times. Sequencing ends 3 residues short of the CDR3 end; the germline J gene provides the rest. The J gene is TRBJ1-1, the V gene TRBV10-1, with a possible D match to TRBD1 (5 bases). CDR3 length: 18 amino acids. Trimming took off 5 bases at V and 3 bases at J, with 25 bases between the two ends. Germline loops: CDR1 WNHNN, CDR2 SYGVQD (reference sequence). This chain's CDR3 is CASSTYPVSPGGDTEAFF. The CDR3 bases that were read are TGCGCCAGCAGTACATACCCTGTTTCGCCGGGGGGGGACACTGAA.

The sample holds a few counts of this clone. CDR3 loop: CASPPGLPYEQYF. The CDR3 bases that were read are TGTGCCAGCCCTCCGGGACTCCCCTACGAG. The rearrangement uses TRBV2 and TRBJ2-7, with a weak D call TRBD2 (6 bases). Coverage ceases 3 residues before the CDR3 finishes, and the germline J gene fills in the end. Germline V gene lookup returns CDR1 SNHLY and CDR2 FYNNEI. Trimming left V 8 bases short and J 2 bases short, with 13 bases between. The CDR3 sequence is 13 residues long.

About this clone: Read coverage stops 3 residues before the CDR3 terminus; the germline J gene supplies the remainder. The chain joins TRBV19 to TRBJ1-2; 9 nucleotides align to TRBD1. The CDR3 consists of 17 residues. In germline, CDR1 is LNHDA, CDR2 SQIVND (reference sequence). CDR3 DNA (partial): TGTGCCAGTAGTATCTGGGACAGGGTTCAAATAAACAATGAC. Protein product: CASSIWDRVQINND. The complete CDR3 protein is CASSIWDRVQINNDYTF.

This clone was picked up many times. The read is 3 residues too short to cover the CDR3 end, so that end is filled in from the germline J gene. The genes are TRBV3-1 (or the pseudogene TRBV3-2) and TRBJ2-3; D not certain. CDR1 and CDR2 (germline): LGHDT, YNNKEL (reference sequence). Trimming stripped 6 bases from V and 0 bases from J, with 4 bases between. The CDR3 is 12 amino acids. CDR3 sequence reads: CASSSSTDTQYF. The sequenced CDR3 bases are TGTGCCAGCAGTTCTAGCACAGATACG.

As to this clone: The sequence runs out 3 residues before the end of the CDR3; the remainder is reconstructed from the germline J gene. The rearrangement uses TRBV7-9 and TRBJ2-2; 9 bases fit TRBD1. The ends lost 5 bases at V and 4 bases at J; junction bases unmatched: 2. The germline V gene has CDR1 SEHNR and CDR2 FQNEAQ (reference sequence). The CDR3 is made up of 14 amino acids. CDR3 DNA, as far as it was read: TGTGCCAGCAGCCGGGACAGGGTCACCGGGGAG. Residues: CASSRDRVTGE. The CDR3 as a whole reads CASSRDRVTGELFF.

This clone was detected only a few times. The CDR3 bases that were read are TGCGCCAGCAGCCCTGCCGGGAGGGGGCTAGGGGAGACG. It yields the protein CASSPAGRGLGET. The complete CDR3 protein is CASSPAGRGLGETQYF. The rearrangement uses TRBV5-1 and TRBJ2-3; D is perhaps TRBD2 (8 bases). The read ends 3 residues early relative to the CDR3; the germline J gene fills the gap. Germline CDR1 is SGHRS and CDR2 is YFSETQ. The CDR3 extends over 16 amino acids.

The sample holds many counts of this clone. The read is 3 residues too short to cover the CDR3 end, so that end is filled in from the germline J gene. The chain is built from TRBV5-1 and TRBJ1-1; D may be TRBD1 (5 bases). Germline V CDR1 and CDR2: SGHRS, YFSETQ. The CDR3 is 14 residues long. The V and J ends lost 4 bases and 4 bases respectively, with 14 bases between them. Incomplete CDR3 DNA: TGCGCCAGCAGCCCCAGCGGGGGGAGCACTGAA. This gives the protein CASSPSGGSTE. The complete CDR3 sequence is CASSPSGGSTEAFF.

This clone was counted many times. The read gets to within 3 residues of the CDR3 end, and the germline J gene fills in the rest. The gene calls are TRBV30 and TRBJ2-5; D perhaps matches TRBD1 (6 bases). The CDR3 runs to 13 residues. Germline CDR1 reads GTSNPN; CDR2 reads SVGIG (reference sequence). With 4 bases removed from V and 2 bases from J, the gap between germline ends came to 11 bases. CDR3 region: CAWTRQVQETQYF. The CDR3 DNA, read in part, is TGTGCCTGGACCCGACAGGTTCAAGAGACC.